The table lists the clone carrying this T cell receptor beta chain with many counts. Its target is unknown. These data belong to a study of identical twins. Study results and limitations: A partial confounding effect on zero-insertion analyses could come from invariant MAIT and iNKT cells. Modelling approaches yielded underestimates of out-of-frame TCR alpha sharing between monozygotic twins.

Germline CDR1 SQVTM, CDR2 ANQGSEA. Deletions cut 6 bases from V and 1 base from J, with 9 bases between. The CDR3 runs 12 residues. All donors were healthy Caucasians. Unique molecular identifiers were present on cDNA, and template switching added a universal primer site. TCRdb analysed the 5' RACE reads with MiXCR anew, one entry per CDR3 protein. The repertoire consists of around 1.7 million distinct CDR3 sequences, with roughly 35% occurring once and the leading ten covering 0.27%. The sample was cord blood. This TCR came from a newborn girl in good health. The chain couples TRBV29-1 to TRBJ1-2; perhaps TRBD1 as D (6 bases). CDR3 in DNA: TGCAGCGTCGGACAGAATAACTATGGCTACACCTTC. This encodes CSVGQNNYGYTF.